Following are 10 T cell receptor beta chains from one sample sequenced in a study of Ad26.COV2.S vaccination and SARS-CoV-2 variants. Assay: immunoSEQ multiplex PCR; the TCRdb copy retains only in-frame clones and omits some. The sample yields about 400,000 clones, approximately 91% seen once. Described treatment: 15 to 20 received Ad26.COV2.S at low or high dose, single or two shots; a few received placebo; per-sample allocation not given. Day 63 following the first vaccine or placebo injection was when the samples were taken. Sequencing used peripheral blood, obtained in a trial of Ad26.COV2.S vaccine versus placebo. These receptor sequences come from a person between 18 and 65 years old who received the Ad26.COV2.S COVID-19 vaccine or a placebo.

The V gene is TRBV24-1, the J gene TRBJ2-7; tentative D call: TRBD1 (5 bases). The V end was cut by 4 bases, the J end by 5 bases, with 11 bases between. Per germline, CDR1 KGHDR and CDR2 SFDVKD. The length of the CDR3 is 13 residues. This CDR3 is CATSEAYRHEQYF. CDR3 bases: TGTGCCACCAGTGAAGCTTACAGGCACGAGCAGTACTTC.

This clone was detected a few times. Other DNA sequences in this specimen translate into the identical CDR3. The J gene is TRBJ2-7, the V gene TRBV19, with D tentatively TRBD2 (6 bases). CDR1 is LNHDA and CDR2 is SQIVND in the germline V gene (reference sequence). The CDR3 runs to 14 residues. V dropped 0 bases and J dropped 2 bases, with 8 bases sitting between them. For the CDR3, the DNA is TGTGCCAGTAGTATAGAGGCGGGACCCTACGAGCAGTACTTC. Its protein is CASSIEAGPYEQYF.

This chain uses TRBV9 with TRBJ2-1; unclear D gene. The CDR3 runs 15 residues. Germline values: CDR1 SGDLS, CDR2 YYNGEE. The V end was cut by 0 bases, the J end by 5 bases, with 12 bases between. In DNA form, the CDR3 reads TGTGCCAGCAGCGTAGGACGGGCCACCCACAATGAGCAGTTCTTC. It is translated as CASSVGRATHNEQFF.

The genes are TRBV7-9 and TRBJ2-7; D ambiguous. The CDR3 covers 15 residues. The V gene's germline CDR1 is SEHNR and CDR2 FQNEAQ (reference sequence). Trimming removed 4 bases at V and 5 bases at J, with 18 bases between. The CDR3 sequence: CASSYGRATLDEQYF. Written as DNA, the CDR3 is TGTGCCAGCAGCTATGGCCGGGCGACTTTGGACGAGCAGTACTTC.

This clone was found once. The rearrangement joins TRBV5-1 to TRBJ2-7, with 8 bases fitting TRBD1. Germline V gene lookup returns CDR1 SGHRS and CDR2 YFSETQ. V was clipped by 2 bases and J by 3 bases; unmatched bases: 10. This CDR3 is 16 amino acids long. CDR3 region: CASSLSPGQGLYEQYF. The CDR3 DNA is TGCGCCAGCAGCTTATCCCCTGGACAGGGACTCTACGAGCAGTACTTC.

V gene TRBV6-5 combines with J gene TRBJ1-6; a possible D gene is TRBD1 (5 bases). The CDR3 covers 14 residues. V lost 2 bases and J 9 bases, leaving 11 bases between the germline ends. The V gene's germline CDR1 is MNHEY and CDR2 SVGAGI. CDR3 region: CASSYTQGGSPLHF. The CDR3 coding sequence is TGTGCCAGCAGTTACACCCAGGGAGGTTCACCCCTCCACTTT.

In the case of this clone: The sample holds other DNA sequences that translate to the same CDR3. The rearrangement uses TRBV7-3 and TRBJ2-1, with TRBD2 matching over 7 bases. Germline V gives CDR1 SGHTA, CDR2 FQGTGA. The CDR3 is 13 amino acids. With V trimmed by 2 bases and J by 5 bases, 0 bases remained unmatched. CDR3 amino acids: CASSLGRDNEQFF. For the CDR3, the DNA is TGTGCCAGCAGCTTAGGGAGGGACAATGAGCAGTTCTTC.

The V and J genes are TRBV4-1 and TRBJ2-7, with 12 bases fitting TRBD2. The V gene's germline CDR1 is MGHRA and CDR2 YSYEKL. The CDR3 runs to 16 residues. With V trimmed by 0 bases and J by 7 bases, 7 bases remained unmatched. The CDR3 sequence: CASSQDGLAGGREQYF. The CDR3 DNA follows: TGCGCCAGCAGCCAAGATGGTCTAGCGGGAGGGCGGGAGCAGTACTTC.

The chain combines TRBV27 with TRBJ2-1; 8 bases agree with TRBD2. CDR3 length: 15 residues. Germline V gene lookup returns CDR1 MNHEY and CDR2 SMNVEV (reference sequence). V dropped 0 bases and J dropped 5; count of bases not matched to a gene: 3. CDR3 nucleotides: TGTGCCAGCAGTTTATCCGGGAGGGCCAACAATGAGCAGTTCTTC. This encodes CASSLSGRANNEQFF.

The chain recombines TRBV14 with TRBJ2-7; perhaps TRBD1 as D (6 bases). The CDR3 loop spans 14 amino acids. V was pared by 0 bases and J by 1 base, with 7 bases between. CDR1 and CDR2 (germline): SGHDN, FVKESK. Here the CDR3 DNA reads TGTGCCAGCAGCCAAGATCAGGGGTCCTACGAGCAGTACTTC. Protein: CASSQDQGSYEQYF.